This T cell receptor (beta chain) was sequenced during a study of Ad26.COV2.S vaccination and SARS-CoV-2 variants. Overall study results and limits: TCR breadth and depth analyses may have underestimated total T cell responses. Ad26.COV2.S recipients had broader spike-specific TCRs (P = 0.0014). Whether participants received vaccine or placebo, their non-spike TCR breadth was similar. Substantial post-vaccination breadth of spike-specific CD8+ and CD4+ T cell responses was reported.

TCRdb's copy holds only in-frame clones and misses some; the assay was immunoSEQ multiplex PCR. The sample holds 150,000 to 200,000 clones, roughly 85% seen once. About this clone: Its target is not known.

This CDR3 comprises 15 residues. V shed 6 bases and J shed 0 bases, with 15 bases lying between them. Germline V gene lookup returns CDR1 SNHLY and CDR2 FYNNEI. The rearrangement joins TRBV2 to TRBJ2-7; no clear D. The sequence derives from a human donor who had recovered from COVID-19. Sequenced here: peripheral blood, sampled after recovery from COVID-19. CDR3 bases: TGTGCCAGCAGGGTCAGTCTCTTTAGCTCCTACGAGCAGTACTTC. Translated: CASRVSLFSSYEQYF.